The T cell receptor beta chain under discussion was sequenced for a study of T cells in Graves' hyperthyroidism and ophthalmopathy. Points from the study as a whole: Most thyroid-expanded clonotypes above 0.001 were also found in blood.

RNA transcripts served as the template for amplifying TCR beta CDR3 regions. Initially, a first-round RT-PCR of the TCR CDR3 employed the HTBI primer set. TCRdb re-analysed the multiplex PCR reads in MiXCR, keeping a single row per CDR3 protein. In the table there are roughly 500,000 distinct CDR3 sequences, under 60% of which are singletons. The CDR3 is made up of 15 amino acids. Germline V lookup: CDR1 SGHTA, CDR2 FQGNSA. V dropped 2 bases and J dropped 0 bases, with 8 bases sitting between them. This clonotype has at least ten counts. Its antigen is unidentified. The chain recombines TRBV7-2 with TRBJ1-3, with D perhaps matching TRBD1 (5 bases). The sequencing sample was made of peripheral blood or thyroid tissue (not recorded which). The source of this sequence is an adult woman with Graves' disease, either hyperthyroidism or ophthalmopathy (not recorded which). Written as DNA, the CDR3 is TGTGCCAGCAGCTTACGGGGGAGCTCTGGAAACACCATATATTTT. Its translation is CASSLRGSSGNTIYF.